The TCR beta chain under discussion was sequenced for a study of cytomegalovirus exposure and HLA in healthy donors. 13 Jbeta primers and 60 Vbeta primers were used for the PCR. Produced via immunoSEQ multiplex PCR; TCRdb's table is partial and in-frame only. This table holds 90,000 to 130,000 clones, 79% found once. Study-wide points: Accurate HLA-A and HLA-B prediction from TCR beta sequences was reported for most subjects. The authors later found TCR association rates varying by HLA locus, with DRB1 most and HLA-C fewest. Links to common viral pathogens appeared, in a later analysis, for several of the most significant clusters.

Note on this clone: Its antigen is unidentified.

The sample was PBMCs. The receptor was derived from a young man in good health and CMV-seropositive.

The CDR3 region is CASSFAQAEQYF. CDR3 bases: TGTGCCAGCAGTTTTGCACAGGCCGAGCAGTACTTC. This sequence joins TRBV28 and TRBJ2-7; the D gene is possibly TRBD1 (5 bases). Germline CDR1 is MDHEN and CDR2 is SYDVKM. CDR3 length: 12 amino acids. Trimming cost V 3 bases and J 6 bases, with 9 bases left between them. The full variable domain, its missing parts supplied by reference TRBV28 and TRBJ2-7, is DVKVTQSSRYLVKRTGEKVFLECVQDMDHENMFWYRQDPGLGLRLIYFSYDVKMKEKGDIPEGYSVSREKKERFSLILESASTNQTSMYLCASSFAQAEQYFGPGTRLTVT.